This TCR beta chain was captured in a study of Graves' ophthalmopathy and Graves' hyperthyroidism. CDR1 and CDR2 (germline): MNHEY, SMNVEV (reference sequence). V was pared by 2 bases and J by 8 bases, with 10 bases between. CDR3 size: 13 residues. Diagnosis was based on clinical symptoms, serum thyroxine, TRAb, thyroid ultrasound and orbital computed tomography. A roughly 10 ml volume of fresh peripheral blood provided the PBMCs. Amplifying from RNA transcripts, the study obtained TCR beta CDR3 regions. A first-round RT-PCR used HTBI primers, followed by a second-round multiplex PCR. TCRdb re-derived calls from the multiplex PCR reads in MiXCR, one entry per CDR3 protein. The profile shows 200,000 to 250,000 distinct CDR3 sequences, 20% to 25% of them singletons. Study-wide findings and caveats: Blood samples also showed most expanded thyroid clonotypes exceeding 0.001 frequency. In separating ophthalmopathy from stable hyperthyroidism, a 13-signature model achieved less than 90% sensitivity and 75% to 84% specificity.

A few counts support this clonotype. Its antigen is as yet unknown. J is TRBJ1-5 and V is TRBV27; the D gene is possibly TRBD1 (6 bases). The receptor's source is a woman aged 50 to 60 with Graves' ophthalmopathy. Sequences were obtained from peripheral blood. The CDR3 here is CASSLRGLEPQHF. Here the CDR3 DNA reads TGTGCCAGCAGTTTACGGGGGCTGGAGCCCCAGCATTTT.